A single sample gave rise to the 27 T cell receptor beta chains below, sequenced in a study of blood T cell repertoires in COVID-19 (dated by TCRdb to the early 2020s). The method was the immunoSEQ multiplex PCR assay. The source is immuneACCESS, and TCRdb retained only in-frame sequences with V and J called. Part of the clones is not carried over; for the studies checked, unresolved V genes explain less than half of this, and the remainder is unexplained. This sample comprises 90,000 to 150,000 clones, over 75% of them detected only once. In total, the top ten clones hold under 13% of the sample. Specimen: peripheral blood. The receptors here all came from a man older than 75 with acute or convalescent COVID-19.

V and J are TRBV7-2 and TRBJ2-1, with 7 bases matching TRBD1. V was clipped by 3 bases and J by 7 bases; unmatched bases: 9. This CDR3 is built from 15 residues. The germline V gene encodes CDR1 SGHTA and CDR2 FQGNSA. The CDR3, as DNA: TGTGCCAGCAGCTTGACCGGGACAGCCTTTAATGAGCAGTTCTTC. Translated, it gives CASSLTGTAFNEQFF.

The J gene is TRBJ1-2, the V gene TRBV5-6, with 10 bases identical to TRBD1. Germline loops: CDR1 SGHDT, CDR2 YYEEEE. The CDR3 runs to 15 residues. After removal of 2 bases from V and 6 bases from J, the junction contained 7 bases not matched to a gene. The CDR3 DNA sequence: TGTGCCAGCAGCTTACCGACAGGGGGCGGTCATGGCTACACCTTC. It codes for CASSLPTGGGHGYTF.

CDR3 protein: CAISGGQGWGYTF. The DNA of the CDR3 is TGTGCCATCAGTGGGGGACAGGGCTGGGGCTACACCTTC. The chain combines TRBV10-3 with TRBJ1-2, with 9 bases identical to TRBD1. Trimming removed 4 bases from V and 8 bases from J; junction bases left unmatched: 5. The CDR3 length is 13 residues. Germline loops: CDR1 ENHRY, CDR2 SYGVKD.

The chain carries TRBV5-1 and TRBJ1-1; TRBD1 aligns across 8 bases. With V trimmed by 0 bases and J by 1 base, 8 bases remained unmatched. The germline CDR1 and CDR2 sequences are SGHRS and YFSETQ. This CDR3 has 17 amino acids. The CDR3 is CASSLGQGRIRNTEAFF. The CDR3 DNA follows: TGCGCCAGCAGCTTGGGACAGGGGCGAATCCGGAACACTGAAGCTTTCTTT.

Here the CDR3 DNA reads TGTGCCAGCAGTTCCTCGGGGGGGCATAATGAAAAACTGTTTTTT. It specifies CASSSSGGHNEKLFF. The V and J genes are TRBV6-5 and TRBJ1-4, with D perhaps matching TRBD1 (6 bases). Between the trimmed V and J ends, which lost 4 bases and 4 bases, there was a span of 13 bases. Per germline, CDR1 MNHEY and CDR2 SVGAGI. The CDR3 consists of 15 residues.

The CDR3, as DNA: TGTGCCAGCAGTTTGACGGGACTAGCGGGAGGGCCCGGACTGGGAGAGCAGTACTTC. The encoded protein is CASSLTGLAGGPGLGEQYF. The V and J genes are TRBV28 and TRBJ2-7, with 16 bases fitting TRBD2. Germline V gives CDR1 MDHEN, CDR2 SYDVKM. CDR3 size: 19 residues. With 3 bases clipped from V and 7 bases from J, the junction kept 15 bases outside the gene matches.

The genes are TRBV6-2 or TRBV6-3 and TRBJ2-2; 8 bases map to TRBD2. Germline-derived CDR1 and CDR2 are MNHEY and SVGEGT. CDR3 length: 19 residues. J was trimmed by 4 bases and V by 0 bases; bases with no gene match: 13. The CDR3 protein is CASSYSSGSGRASTGELFF. The CDR3 DNA sequence: TGTGCCAGCAGTTACTCGTCTGGGTCCGGGAGGGCCAGCACCGGGGAGCTGTTTTTT.

This chain joins TRBV6-5 and TRBJ2-7; 9 nucleotides match TRBD1. The CDR3 runs 15 residues. Looked up from germline, CDR1 is MNHEY and CDR2 is SVGAGI. V dropped 6 bases and J dropped 3; count of bases not matched to a gene: 9. The CDR3 bases are TGTGCCAGCAGGGACCCGGGACAGGGAGTCTACGAGCAGTACTTC. Its translation: CASRDPGQGVYEQYF.

The chain employs TRBV5-1 and TRBJ1-3, with TRBD1 identical over 8 bases. Germline values: CDR1 SGHRS, CDR2 YFSETQ. V gave up 0 bases and J gave up 1 base; unmatched junction bases: 6. The CDR3 contains 17 residues. For the CDR3, the DNA is TGCGCCAGCAGCTTGGTCGGACAGGGAGGATCTGGAAACACCATATATTTT. Translation gives CASSLVGQGGSGNTIYF.

This clone appeared once. V and J are TRBV5-1 and TRBJ1-1; TRBD1 matches 11 bases. J was trimmed by 6 bases and V by 3 bases; bases with no gene match: 4. CDR3 size: 14 residues. Germline CDR1 and CDR2: SGHRS and YFSETQ. The CDR3 bases are TGCGCCAGCAGCTCGGACAGGGGGCGATCTGAAGCTTTCTTT. Translating gives CASSSDRGRSEAFF.

This rearrangement joins TRBV3-1 (or the pseudogene TRBV3-2) to TRBJ1-1; D uncertain. With 1 base removed from V and 4 bases from J, the gap between germline ends came to 4 bases. Germline CDR1 reads LGHDT; CDR2 reads YNNKEL (reference sequence). This CDR3 has 12 residues. The CDR3 DNA is TGTGCCAGCAGCCAAGCGGGCACTGAAGCTTTCTTT. Translated, it gives CASSQAGTEAFF.

V and J are TRBV6-5 and TRBJ1-6; maybe TRBD1 (6 bases). Per germline, CDR1 MNHEY and CDR2 SVGAGI. The length of the CDR3 is 15 residues. The V end was cut by 6 bases, the J end by 7 bases, with 16 bases between. The CDR3 loop reads CASRVTGGENSPLHF. CDR3 coding DNA: TGTGCCAGCAGGGTAACGGGGGGCGAGAATTCACCCCTCCACTTT.

The chain joins TRBV10-3 to TRBJ1-1; D gene unclear. V dropped 10 bases and J dropped 7 bases, with 10 bases sitting between them. CDR1 and CDR2 (germline): ENHRY, SYGVKD. This CDR3 has 10 amino acids. The CDR3 loop reads CATRDVEAFF. For the CDR3, the DNA is TGTGCCACCCGGGATGTTGAAGCTTTCTTT.

The chain joins TRBV25-1 to TRBJ1-6; D gene uncertain. The V gene lost 5 bases and the J gene lost 0 bases, with 11 bases spanning the gap. CDR1 MGHDK and CDR2 SYGVNS come from the germline V gene. The CDR3 consists of 16 residues. The CDR3 DNA reads TGTGCCAGCAGTAAGGGCGGGAGCTCCTATAATTCACCCCTCCACTTT. Translated: CASSKGGSSYNSPLHF.

The chain links TRBV7-2 to TRBJ1-2, with a tentative D call TRBD1 (6 bases). Per germline, CDR1 SGHTA and CDR2 FQGNSA. The CDR3 is 15 residues long. V dropped 5 bases and J dropped 7 bases, with 20 bases sitting between them. The CDR3 reads CASSPVGGGHGGYTF. CDR3 in DNA: TGTGCCAGCAGCCCCGTTGGCGGGGGGCATGGTGGCTACACCTTC. Drawing the rest from reference TRBV7-2 and TRBJ1-2, the complete variable domain is GAGVSQSPSNKVTEKGKDVELRCDPISGHTALYWYRQSLGQGLEFLIYFQGNSAPDKSGLPSDRFSAERTGGSVSTLTIQRTQQEDSAVYLCASSPVGGGHGGYTFGSGTRLTVV.

The rearrangement uses TRBV18 and TRBJ2-3; the match to TRBD2 covers 9 bases. The V gene's germline CDR1 is KGHSH and CDR2 LQKENI. CDR3 length equals 15 residues. Germline trimming cut 5 bases from V and 7 bases from J; bases unmatched to any gene: 10. In DNA form, the CDR3 reads TGTGCCAGCTCATCGGGGGAGCGGGAGGTAAATACGCAGTATTTT. Its translation: CASSSGEREVNTQYF.

This clone appeared a few times. The chain is built from TRBV11-2 and TRBJ1-3; D might be TRBD1 (6 bases). The ends were cut back, 5 bases at V and 2 bases at J, with 13 bases in the middle. Germline loops: CDR1 SGHAT, CDR2 FQNNGV. The CDR3 contains 15 residues. This CDR3 reads CASSTSNRAGNTIYF. CDR3 in DNA: TGTGCCAGCAGCACCAGTAACAGGGCTGGAAACACCATATATTTT.

The rearrangement uses TRBV5-4 and TRBJ2-2, with a tentative D call TRBD2 (5 bases). The CDR3 totals 18 residues. CDR1 is SGHNT, CDR2 YYREEE, per germline (reference sequence). Trimming left V 4 bases short and J 5 bases short, with 24 bases between. CDR3 sequence (DNA): TGTGCCAGCAGCCGTAGGTTGGCGGGCCTAAGCGGAACCGGGGAGCTGTTTTTT. Its translation is CASSRRLAGLSGTGELFF.

The V gene is TRBV19, the J gene TRBJ2-1; D might be TRBD1 (6 bases). V gave up 3 bases and J gave up 5 bases, with 8 bases separating them. Germline CDR1 LNHDA, CDR2 SQIVND (reference sequence). This CDR3 has 13 amino acids. The CDR3 loop reads CASSMYRDNEQFF. CDR3 nucleotides: TGTGCCAGTAGTATGTACAGGGACAATGAGCAGTTCTTC. The full variable domain, with the rest looked up from reference TRBV19 and TRBJ2-1, is DGGITQSPKYLFRKEGQNVTLSCEQNLNHDAMYWYRQDPGQGLRLIYYSQIVNDFQKGDIAEGYSVSREKKESFPLTVTSAQKNPTAFYLCASSMYRDNEQFFGPGTRLTVL.

This sequence joins TRBV11-2 and TRBJ2-6, with D uncertain. With 0 bases removed from V and 0 bases from J, the gap between germline ends came to 9 bases. The CDR3 spans 17 residues. Germline CDR1 is SGHAT and CDR2 is FQNNGV. The CDR3 region is CASSLDHRSSGANVLTF. Here the CDR3 DNA reads TGTGCCAGCAGCTTAGATCATAGAAGCTCTGGGGCCAACGTCCTGACTTTC.

This clone was found a few times. The rearrangement joins TRBV10-1 to TRBJ1-1, with 8 bases lining up with TRBD1. V lost 4 bases and J lost 1; bases outside the gene matches: 5. Germline V gene lookup returns CDR1 WNHNN and CDR2 SYGVQD (reference sequence). CDR3 length: 15 amino acids. CDR3 residues: CASSAGRGPNTEAFF. CDR3 coding DNA: TGCGCCAGCAGTGCGGGCAGGGGGCCGAACACTGAAGCTTTCTTT.

The chain couples TRBV10-3 to TRBJ1-2, with D uncertain. Germline V gene sequence: CDR1 ENHRY, CDR2 SYGVKD. The V and J ends lost 4 bases and 3 bases respectively, with 12 bases between them. This CDR3 has 14 residues. CDR3 sequence reads: CAISVGEGDYGYTF. The CDR3 DNA reads TGTGCCATCAGTGTAGGTGAGGGAGACTATGGCTACACCTTC.

The chain links TRBV7-2 to TRBJ2-5; the match to TRBD1 covers 8 bases. Germline V gene sequence: CDR1 SGHTA, CDR2 FQGNSA. The CDR3 is 15 residues long. With 2 bases clipped from V and 1 base from J, the junction kept 3 bases outside the gene matches. The CDR3 protein is CASSLQTGAQETQYF. DNA of the CDR3: TGTGCCAGCAGCTTACAGACAGGGGCCCAAGAGACCCAGTACTTC.

This clone has a single count. The chain links TRBV7-8 to TRBJ2-3, with TRBD1 as a possible D gene (5 bases). The CDR3 is 15 amino acids. The V and J ends lost 2 bases and 1 base respectively, with 10 bases between them. Germline CDR1 reads SGHVS; CDR2 reads FQNEAQ. The CDR3 nucleotides read TGTGCCAGCAGCTTATTGGGGCTGGGCACAGATACGCAGTATTTT. It translates to CASSLLGLGTDTQYF.

The J gene is TRBJ1-2, the V gene TRBV19; no firm D call. CDR1 is LNHDA, CDR2 SQIVND, per germline (reference sequence). The CDR3 covers 15 residues. V shed 2 bases and J shed 2 bases, with 12 bases lying between them. The CDR3 loop is CASSIPGSLNYGYTF. CDR3 sequence (DNA): TGTGCCAGTAGTATACCCGGGTCCTTGAACTATGGCTACACCTTC.

The chain links TRBV12-3 or TRBV12-4 to TRBJ2-4; 8 positions agree with TRBD1. The junction had 6 bases not matched to a gene; V was cut back by 5 bases and J by 9 bases. The CDR3 has 13 residues. The CDR3 protein is CASSRTGKVIQYF. CDR3 nucleotide sequence: TGTGCCAGCAGTAGGACAGGGAAGGTCATTCAGTACTTC.

This chain connects TRBV12-3 or TRBV12-4 to TRBJ1-2, with TRBD1 matching over 9 bases. The trim removed 6 bases at V and 4 bases at J, leaving 3 bases unmatched. This CDR3 is 13 amino acids long. CDR3 in amino acids: CASSEDRGYGYTF. CDR3 DNA sequence: TGTGCCAGCAGCGAGGACAGGGGCTATGGCTACACCTTC.